Listed here are 4 T cell receptor beta chains from one sample, sequenced in a study of blood T cell repertoires in COVID-19 (dated by TCRdb to about 2020). Libraries were constructed by the immunoSEQ multiplex PCR assay. The table was pulled from immuneACCESS by TCRdb, which kept in-frame rearrangements only. Such tables lose some clones; where checked, under half of the loss comes from unresolved V genes, and the rest has no known cause. The sample has about 83,000 clones on record, 75% to 90% of them singletons. The ten largest clonotypes hold around 2.9% of the sample. The sequenced sample consisted of peripheral blood. These receptors originate from a woman aged 50 to 60 with active or convalescent COVID-19.

This clone turned up a few times. The V call is TRBV6-2 or TRBV6-3, the J call TRBJ1-5; maybe TRBD1 (6 bases). Looked up from germline, CDR1 is MNHEY and CDR2 is SVGEGT. This CDR3 spans 15 amino acids. Trimming shortened V by 5 bases and J by 6 bases, and 17 bases separated the two germline ends. In DNA form, the CDR3 reads TGTGCCAGCAGTCGCCTGGCGGGGGCTCTTCAGCCCCAGCATTTT. Translated, it gives CASSRLAGALQPQHF.

The chain uses TRBV19 and TRBJ2-1; D gene uncertain. CDR1 LNHDA and CDR2 SQIVND come from the germline V gene (reference sequence). CDR3 length: 15 residues. Deletions cut 2 bases from V and 2 bases from J, with 10 bases between. The CDR3 DNA follows: TGTGCCAGTAGTATATCCCATTACACCTACAATGAGCAGTTCTTC. It yields the protein CASSISHYTYNEQFF.

The rearrangement links TRBV12-3 or TRBV12-4 to TRBJ1-1; D is possibly TRBD1 (6 bases). V was clipped by 7 bases and J by 6 bases, with 12 bases between them. This CDR3 spans 12 amino acids. CDR3 sequence reads: CASIRGGSEAFF. For the CDR3, the DNA is TGTGCCAGCATCCGCGGGGGCTCTGAAGCTTTCTTT.

This chain links TRBV13 with TRBJ2-3; tentative D call: TRBD1 (6 bases). This CDR3 comprises 16 residues. V was trimmed by 2 bases and J by 1 base, leaving 13 bases between them. Germline CDR1 reads PRHDT; CDR2 reads FYEKMQ (reference sequence). The DNA for the CDR3 is TGTGCCAGCAGCTTAAGACGACAGGACCGCACAGATACGCAGTATTTT. Protein product: CASSLRRQDRTDTQYF. The whole variable domain, filled in from reference TRBV13 and TRBJ2-3, reads AAGVIQSPRHLIKEKRETATLKCYPIPRHDTVYWYQQGPGQDPQFLISFYEKMQSDKGSIPDRFSAQQFSDYHSELNMSSLELGDSALYFCASSLRRQDRTDTQYFGPGTRLTVL.